This T cell receptor (beta chain) derives from a study of blood T cell repertoires in COVID-19. The V gene's germline CDR1 is WSHSY and CDR2 SAAADI. The CDR3 sequence is 14 residues long. V lost 7 bases, J lost 7 bases, and 19 bases lay in between. TCRdb's copy holds only in-frame clones and misses some; the assay was immunoSEQ multiplex PCR. This table has some 230,000 clones, approximately 83% appearing once. This receptor was taken from a woman aged 50 to 65 with acute or convalescent COVID-19. Sequenced sample: peripheral blood. V gene TRBV10-2 combines with J gene TRBJ1-1; D remains ambiguous. CDR3 in amino acids: CASTISNLLSEAFF. DNA for the CDR3: TGCGCCAGCACGATTTCAAACCTGCTCAGTGAAGCTTTCTTT.